The following is a TCR beta chain sequence with its context. The data are from a study of T cell responses to AZD1222 COVID-19 vaccine. The CDR3 has 13 residues. The junction had 8 bases not matched to a gene; V was cut back by 3 bases and J by 10 bases. Germline loops: CDR1 LNHDA, CDR2 SQIVND (reference sequence). Data came from immunoSEQ multiplex PCR; TCRdb stores just in-frame clones and leaves some out. The profile shows some 100,000 clones, approximately 88% of them singletons. The rearrangement links TRBV19 to TRBJ1-2; the match to TRBD1 covers 7 bases. This receptor was identified in an adult in good health. The source was peripheral blood, collected on day 0 of AZD1222 vaccination. The chain's CDR3 is CASSMEQGQDYTF. CDR3 nucleotides: TGTGCCAGTAGTATGGAACAGGGGCAGGACTACACCTTC.